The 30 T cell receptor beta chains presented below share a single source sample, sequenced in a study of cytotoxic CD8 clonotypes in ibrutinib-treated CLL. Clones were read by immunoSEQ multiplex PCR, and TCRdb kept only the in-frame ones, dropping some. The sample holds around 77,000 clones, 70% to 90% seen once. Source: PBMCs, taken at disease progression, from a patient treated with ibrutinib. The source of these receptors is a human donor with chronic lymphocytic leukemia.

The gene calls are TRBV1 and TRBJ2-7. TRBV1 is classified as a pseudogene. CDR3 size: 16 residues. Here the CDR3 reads CTSSQGGARGNYEQYF. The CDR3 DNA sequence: TGCACCAGCAGCCAAGGGGGGGCGCGTGGAAACTACGAGCAGTACTTC.

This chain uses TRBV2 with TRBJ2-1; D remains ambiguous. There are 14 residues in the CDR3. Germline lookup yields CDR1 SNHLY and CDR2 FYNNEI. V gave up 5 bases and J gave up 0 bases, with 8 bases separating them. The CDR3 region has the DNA TGTGCCAGCAGTCGCTGGGCCTCCTACAATGAGCAGTTCTTC. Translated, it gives CASSRWASYNEQFF.

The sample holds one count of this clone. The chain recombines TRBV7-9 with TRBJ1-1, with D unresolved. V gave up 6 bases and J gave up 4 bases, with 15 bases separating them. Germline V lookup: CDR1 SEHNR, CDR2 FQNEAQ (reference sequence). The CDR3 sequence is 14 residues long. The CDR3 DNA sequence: TGTGCCAGCAGGTCAGGAGGTGCGGTCACTGAAGCTTTCTTT. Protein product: CASRSGGAVTEAFF. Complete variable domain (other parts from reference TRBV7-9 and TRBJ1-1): DTGVSQNPRHKITKRGQNVTFRCDPISEHNRLYWYRQTLGQGPEFLTYFQNEAQLEKSRLLSDRFSAERPKGSFSTLEIQRTEQGDSAMYLCASRSGGAVTEAFFGQGTRLTVV.

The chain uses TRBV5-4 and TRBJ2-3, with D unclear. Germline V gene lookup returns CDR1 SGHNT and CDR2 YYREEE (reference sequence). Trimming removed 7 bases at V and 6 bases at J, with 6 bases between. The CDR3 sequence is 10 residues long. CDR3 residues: CASGLDTQYF. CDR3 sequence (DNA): TGTGCCAGCGGTTTGGATACGCAGTATTTT.

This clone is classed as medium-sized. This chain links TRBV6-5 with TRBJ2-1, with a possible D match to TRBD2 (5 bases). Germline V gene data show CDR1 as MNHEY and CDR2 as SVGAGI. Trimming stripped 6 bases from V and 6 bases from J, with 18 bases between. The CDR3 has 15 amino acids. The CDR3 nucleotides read TGTGCCAGCAGCTCCGGACTCGAAGCAATCAATGAGCAGTTCTTC. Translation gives CASSSGLEAINEQFF.

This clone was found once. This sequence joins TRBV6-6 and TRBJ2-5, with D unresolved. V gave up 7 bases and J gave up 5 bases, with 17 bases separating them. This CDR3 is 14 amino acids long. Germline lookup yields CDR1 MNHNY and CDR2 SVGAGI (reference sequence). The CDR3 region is CASTDPARGETQYF. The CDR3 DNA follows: TGTGCCAGCACAGACCCCGCACGCGGTGAGACCCAGTACTTC.

The CDR3 protein is CASSRGDATNEKLFF. The CDR3 DNA is TGCGCCAGCAGCCGGGGGGATGCAACTAATGAAAAACTGTTTTTT. The chain is built from TRBV5-1 and TRBJ1-4, with D possibly TRBD1 on 5 matching bases. Per the germline V gene, CDR1 is SGHRS and CDR2 is YFSETQ. The CDR3 totals 15 residues. V lost 4 bases and J 0 bases, leaving 10 bases between the germline ends.

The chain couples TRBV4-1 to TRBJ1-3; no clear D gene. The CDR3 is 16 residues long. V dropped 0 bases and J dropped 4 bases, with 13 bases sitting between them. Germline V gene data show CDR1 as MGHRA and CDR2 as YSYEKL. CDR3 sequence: CASSQDFGPLGNTIYF. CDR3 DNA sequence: TGCGCCAGCAGCCAAGATTTCGGCCCCTTGGGAAACACCATATATTTT.

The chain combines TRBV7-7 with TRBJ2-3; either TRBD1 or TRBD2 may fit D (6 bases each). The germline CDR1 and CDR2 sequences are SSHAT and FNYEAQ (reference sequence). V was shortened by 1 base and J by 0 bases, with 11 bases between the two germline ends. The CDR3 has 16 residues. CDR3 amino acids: CASSLGGALSTDTQYF. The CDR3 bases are TGTGCCAGCAGCTTAGGGGGGGCGCTCAGCACAGATACGCAGTATTTT.

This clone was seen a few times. In DNA, the CDR3 is TGTGCCAGCAACCAGGGGGCGGCCTACGAGCAGTACTTC. Translated: CASNQGAAYEQYF. The gene calls are TRBV7-2 and TRBJ2-7, with 8 bases identical to TRBD1. CDR1 is SGHTA and CDR2 is FQGNSA in the germline V gene. V trimming: 7 bases; J trimming: 2 bases; junction bases outside the gene matches: 4. The CDR3 totals 13 residues.

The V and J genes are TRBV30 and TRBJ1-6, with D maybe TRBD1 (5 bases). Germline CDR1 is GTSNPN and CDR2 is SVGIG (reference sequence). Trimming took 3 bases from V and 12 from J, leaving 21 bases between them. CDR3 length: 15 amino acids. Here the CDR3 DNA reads TGTGCCTGGAGCGTCCGGGGACTAGAGAGTCAACCCCTCCACTTT. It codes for CAWSVRGLESQPLHF.

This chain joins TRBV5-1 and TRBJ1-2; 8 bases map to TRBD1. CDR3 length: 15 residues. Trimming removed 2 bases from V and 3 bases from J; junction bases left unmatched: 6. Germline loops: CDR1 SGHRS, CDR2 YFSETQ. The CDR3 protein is CASSLQGDSHYGYTF. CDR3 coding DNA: TGCGCCAGCAGCTTACAGGGGGACAGCCACTATGGCTACACCTTC.

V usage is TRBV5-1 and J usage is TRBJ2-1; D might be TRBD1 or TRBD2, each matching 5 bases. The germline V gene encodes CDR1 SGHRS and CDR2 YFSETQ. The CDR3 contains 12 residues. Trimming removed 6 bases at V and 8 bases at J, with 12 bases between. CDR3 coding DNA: TGCGCCAGCATCTCTATGGGGGATGAGCAGTTCTTC. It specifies CASISMGDEQFF. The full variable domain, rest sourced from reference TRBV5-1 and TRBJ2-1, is KAGVTQTPRYLIKTRGQQVTLSCSPISGHRSVSWYQQTPGQGLQFLFEYFSETQRNKGNFPGRFSGRQFSNSRSEMNVSTLELGDSALYLCASISMGDEQFFGPGTRLTVL.

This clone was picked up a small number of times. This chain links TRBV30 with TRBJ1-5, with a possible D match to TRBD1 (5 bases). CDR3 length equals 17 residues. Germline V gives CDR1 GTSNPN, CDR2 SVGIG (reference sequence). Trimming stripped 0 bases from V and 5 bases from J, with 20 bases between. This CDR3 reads CAWSVTPNWDPDQPQHF. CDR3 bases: TGTGCCTGGAGTGTTACTCCCAACTGGGACCCTGATCAGCCCCAGCATTTT.

CDR3 nucleotides: TGTGCCAGCAGCTTGGGACAGGACTATAGCAATCAGCCCCAGCATTTT. It encodes CASSLGQDYSNQPQHF. The chain uses TRBV5-8 and TRBJ1-5; D is possibly TRBD1 (6 bases). Trimming removed 0 bases from V and 0 bases from J, with 10 bases in between. CDR3 size: 16 residues. The V gene's germline CDR1 is SGHTS and CDR2 YDEGEE.

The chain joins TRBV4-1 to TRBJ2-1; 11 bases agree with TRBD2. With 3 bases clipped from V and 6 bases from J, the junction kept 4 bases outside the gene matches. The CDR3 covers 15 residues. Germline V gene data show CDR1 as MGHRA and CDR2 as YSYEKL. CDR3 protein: CASSQTSGIANEQFF. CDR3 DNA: TGCGCCAGCAGCCAGACTAGCGGGATTGCCAATGAGCAGTTCTTC.

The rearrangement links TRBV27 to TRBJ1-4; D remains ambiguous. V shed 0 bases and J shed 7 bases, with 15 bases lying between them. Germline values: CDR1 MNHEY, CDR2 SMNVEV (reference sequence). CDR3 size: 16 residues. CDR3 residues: CASSLSFPGGSEKLFF. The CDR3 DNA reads TGTGCCAGCAGTTTATCATTTCCAGGCGGATCTGAAAAACTGTTTTTT.

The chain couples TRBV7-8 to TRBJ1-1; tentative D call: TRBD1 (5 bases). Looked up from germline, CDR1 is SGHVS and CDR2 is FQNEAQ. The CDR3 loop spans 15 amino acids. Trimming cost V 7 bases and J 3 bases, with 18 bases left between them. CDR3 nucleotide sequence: TGTGCCAGCACCCGAAACCGGGACTCTTACACTGAAGCTTTCTTT. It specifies CASTRNRDSYTEAFF. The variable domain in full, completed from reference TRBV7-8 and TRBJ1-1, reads GAGVSQSPRYKVAKRGQDVALRCDPISGHVSLFWYQQALGQGPEFLTYFQNEAQLDKSGLPSDRFFAERPEGSVSTLKIQRTQQEDSAVYLCASTRNRDSYTEAFFGQGTRLTVV.

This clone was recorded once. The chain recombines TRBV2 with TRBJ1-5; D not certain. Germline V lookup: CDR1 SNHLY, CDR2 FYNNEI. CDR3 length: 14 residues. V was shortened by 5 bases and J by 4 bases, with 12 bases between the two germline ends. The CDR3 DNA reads TGTGCCAGCAGTCGATATGACGGGAATCAGCCCCAGCATTTT. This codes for CASSRYDGNQPQHF.

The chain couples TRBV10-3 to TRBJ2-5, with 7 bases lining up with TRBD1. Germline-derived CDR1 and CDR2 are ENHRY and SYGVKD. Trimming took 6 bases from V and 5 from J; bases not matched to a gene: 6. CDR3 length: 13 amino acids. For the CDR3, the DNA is TGTGCCATCAGAAGACAGGGTGGGGAGACCCAGTACTTC. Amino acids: CAIRRQGGETQYF.

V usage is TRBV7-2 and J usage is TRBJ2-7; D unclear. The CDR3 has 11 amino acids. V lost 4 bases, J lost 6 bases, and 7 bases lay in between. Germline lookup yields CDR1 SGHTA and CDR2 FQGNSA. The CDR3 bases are TGTGCCAGCAGCTCCCTCCTCGAGCAGTACTTC. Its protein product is CASSSLLEQYF.

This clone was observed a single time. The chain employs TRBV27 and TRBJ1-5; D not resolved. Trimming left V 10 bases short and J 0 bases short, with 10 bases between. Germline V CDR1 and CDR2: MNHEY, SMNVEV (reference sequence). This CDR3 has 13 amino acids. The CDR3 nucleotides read TGTGCCACCCGAGTGTATAGCAATCAGCCCCAGCATTTT. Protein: CATRVYSNQPQHF.

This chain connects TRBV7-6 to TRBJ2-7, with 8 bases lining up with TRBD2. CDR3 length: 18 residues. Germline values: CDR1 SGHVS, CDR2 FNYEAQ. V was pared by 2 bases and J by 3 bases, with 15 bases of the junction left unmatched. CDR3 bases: TGTGCCAGCAGCTTATCCCCCGGGGGTAGCGGGGACTTCTACGAGCAGTACTTC. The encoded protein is CASSLSPGGSGDFYEQYF.

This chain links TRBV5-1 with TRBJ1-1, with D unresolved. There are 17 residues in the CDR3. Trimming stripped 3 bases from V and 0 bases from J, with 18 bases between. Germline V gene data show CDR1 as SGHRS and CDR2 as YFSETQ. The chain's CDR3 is CASSSLLGGGMNTEAFF. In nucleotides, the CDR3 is TGCGCCAGCAGCTCGTTATTGGGTGGTGGAATGAACACTGAAGCTTTCTTT. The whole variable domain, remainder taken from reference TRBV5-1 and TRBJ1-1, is KAGVTQTPRYLIKTRGQQVTLSCSPISGHRSVSWYQQTPGQGLQFLFEYFSETQRNKGNFPGRFSGRQFSNSRSEMNVSTLELGDSALYLCASSSLLGGGMNTEAFFGQGTRLTVV.

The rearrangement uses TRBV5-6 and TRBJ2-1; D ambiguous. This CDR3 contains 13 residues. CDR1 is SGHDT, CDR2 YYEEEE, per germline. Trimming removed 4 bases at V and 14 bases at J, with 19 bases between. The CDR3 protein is CASSLPGYAQEFF. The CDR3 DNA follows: TGTGCCAGCAGCCTGCCCGGCTACGCGCAAGAGTTCTTC.

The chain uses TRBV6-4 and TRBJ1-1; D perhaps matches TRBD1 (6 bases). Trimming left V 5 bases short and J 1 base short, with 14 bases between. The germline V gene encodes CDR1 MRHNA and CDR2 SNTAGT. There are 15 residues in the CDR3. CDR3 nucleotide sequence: TGTGCCAGCAGTCAAAAAAGGGGGGCGAACACTGAAGCTTTCTTT. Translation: CASSQKRGANTEAFF.

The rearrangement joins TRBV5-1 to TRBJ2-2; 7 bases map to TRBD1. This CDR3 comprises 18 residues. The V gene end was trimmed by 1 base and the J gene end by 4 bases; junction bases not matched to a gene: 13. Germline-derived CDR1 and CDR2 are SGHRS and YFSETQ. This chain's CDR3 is CASSLSRKTGRGTGELFF. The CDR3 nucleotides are TGCGCCAGCAGCTTGAGTCGGAAGACAGGGCGTGGCACCGGGGAGCTGTTTTTT.

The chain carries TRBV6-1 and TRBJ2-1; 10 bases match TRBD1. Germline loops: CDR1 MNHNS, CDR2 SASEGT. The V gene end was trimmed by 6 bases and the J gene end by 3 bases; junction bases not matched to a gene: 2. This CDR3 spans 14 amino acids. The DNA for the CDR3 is TGTGCCAGCAGCTGGGACAGGGGCTACAATGAGCAGTTCTTC. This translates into CASSWDRGYNEQFF.

The CDR3 protein is CASSLVGDLNYGYTF. The CDR3 nucleotides are TGCGCCAGCAGCTTGGTAGGAGATTTAAACTATGGCTACACCTTC. The chain carries TRBV5-1 and TRBJ1-2; D not certain. The CDR3 is 15 residues long. V lost 0 bases and J 2 bases, leaving 11 bases between the germline ends. CDR1 SGHRS and CDR2 YFSETQ come from the germline V gene. Using reference TRBV5-1 and TRBJ1-2 for the parts outside the CDR3, the full variable domain is KAGVTQTPRYLIKTRGQQVTLSCSPISGHRSVSWYQQTPGQGLQFLFEYFSETQRNKGNFPGRFSGRQFSNSRSEMNVSTLELGDSALYLCASSLVGDLNYGYTFGSGTRLTVV.

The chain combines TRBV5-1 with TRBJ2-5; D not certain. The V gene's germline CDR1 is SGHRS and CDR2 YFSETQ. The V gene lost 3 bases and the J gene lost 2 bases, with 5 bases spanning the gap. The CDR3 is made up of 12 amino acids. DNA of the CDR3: TGCGCCAGCAGCTCATCGCAAGAGACCCAGTACTTC. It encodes CASSSSQETQYF.